This T cell receptor (beta chain) is from a study of T cell responses to AZD1222 COVID-19 vaccine. General study results and limits: No day 14 peak samples; only post-peak repertoires were characterized. Among those given AZD1222, only 6 or 7 were seropositive at baseline. The study found Spike-specific TCR breadth and depth rose after two AZD1222 doses.

Regarding this clone: Its antigen is currently unknown.

Clones were sequenced by immunoSEQ multiplex PCR, and TCRdb holds only the in-frame ones, with some missing. Of about 97,000 clones listed, around 89% are singletons. CDR1 and CDR2 from the germline V gene are LNHDA and SQIVND (reference sequence). The CDR3 has 15 residues. Trimming removed 5 bases at V and 4 bases at J, with 17 bases between. The V and J genes are TRBV19 and TRBJ1-2, with D possibly matching TRBD1 (5 bases). The specimen was peripheral blood, collected on day 0 of AZD1222 vaccination. The sequence was collected from an adult in good health. The CDR3 DNA reads as TGTGCCAGTAGTGCATCGGACACCGGGGCCTATGGCTACACCTTC. Amino acids: CASSASDTGAYGYTF.